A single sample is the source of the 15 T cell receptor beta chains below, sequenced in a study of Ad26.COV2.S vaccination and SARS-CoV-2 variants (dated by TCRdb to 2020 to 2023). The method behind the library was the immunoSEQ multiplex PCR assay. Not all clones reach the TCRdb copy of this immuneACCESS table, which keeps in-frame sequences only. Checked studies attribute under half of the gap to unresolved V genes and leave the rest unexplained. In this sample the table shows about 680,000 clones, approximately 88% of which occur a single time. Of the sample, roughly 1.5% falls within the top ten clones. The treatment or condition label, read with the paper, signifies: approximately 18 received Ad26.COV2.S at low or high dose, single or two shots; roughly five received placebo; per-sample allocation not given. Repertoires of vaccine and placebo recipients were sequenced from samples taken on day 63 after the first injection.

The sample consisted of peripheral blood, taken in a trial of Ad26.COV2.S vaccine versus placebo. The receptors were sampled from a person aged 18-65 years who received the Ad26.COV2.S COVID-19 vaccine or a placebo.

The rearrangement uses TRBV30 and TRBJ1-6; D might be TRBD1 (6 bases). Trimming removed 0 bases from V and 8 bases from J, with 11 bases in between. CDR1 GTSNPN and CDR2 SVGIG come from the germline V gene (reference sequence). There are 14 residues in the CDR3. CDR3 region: CAWSVRTVDSPLHF. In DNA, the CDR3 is TGTGCCTGGAGTGTAAGGACAGTAGATTCACCCCTCCACTTT.

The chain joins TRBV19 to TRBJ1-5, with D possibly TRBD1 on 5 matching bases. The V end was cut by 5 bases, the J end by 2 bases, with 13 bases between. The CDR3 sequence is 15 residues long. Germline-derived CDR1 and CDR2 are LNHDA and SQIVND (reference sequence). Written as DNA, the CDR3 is TGTGCCAGTAGTTGGGGGGATCAGGGCAATCAGCCCCAGCATTTT. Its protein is CASSWGDQGNQPQHF.

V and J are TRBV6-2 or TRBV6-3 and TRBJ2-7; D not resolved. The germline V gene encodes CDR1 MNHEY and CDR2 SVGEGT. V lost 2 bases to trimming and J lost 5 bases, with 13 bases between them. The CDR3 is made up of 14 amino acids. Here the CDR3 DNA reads TGTGCCAGCAGTTACCGCTTGCCACTCCACGAGCAGTACTTC. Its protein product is CASSYRLPLHEQYF.

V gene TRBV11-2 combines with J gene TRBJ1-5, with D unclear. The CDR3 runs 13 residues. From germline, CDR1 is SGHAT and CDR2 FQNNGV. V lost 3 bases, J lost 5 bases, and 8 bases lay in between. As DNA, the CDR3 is TGTGCCAGCAGCTTTACCGAGGATCAGCCCCAGCATTTT. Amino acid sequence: CASSFTEDQPQHF.

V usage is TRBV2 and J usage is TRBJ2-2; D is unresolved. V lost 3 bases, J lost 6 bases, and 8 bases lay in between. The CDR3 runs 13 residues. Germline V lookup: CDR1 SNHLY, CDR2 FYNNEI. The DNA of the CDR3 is TGTGCCAGCAGTGATGAAGTTCCCGGGGAGCTGTTTTTT. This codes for CASSDEVPGELFF.

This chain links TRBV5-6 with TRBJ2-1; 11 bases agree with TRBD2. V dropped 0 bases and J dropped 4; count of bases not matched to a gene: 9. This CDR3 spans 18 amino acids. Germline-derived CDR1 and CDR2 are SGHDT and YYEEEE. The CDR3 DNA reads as TGTGCCAGCAGCTTGGCCTTAGGACTAGCGGGTATATACAATGAGCAGTTCTTC. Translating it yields CASSLALGLAGIYNEQFF.

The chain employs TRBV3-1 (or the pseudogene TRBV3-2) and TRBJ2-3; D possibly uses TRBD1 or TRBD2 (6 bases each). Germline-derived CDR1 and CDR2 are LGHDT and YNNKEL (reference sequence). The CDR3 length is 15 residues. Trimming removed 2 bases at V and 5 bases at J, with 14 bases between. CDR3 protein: CASSQNSGARDTQYF. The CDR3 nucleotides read TGTGCCAGCAGCCAAAATTCGGGGGCAAGAGATACGCAGTATTTT.

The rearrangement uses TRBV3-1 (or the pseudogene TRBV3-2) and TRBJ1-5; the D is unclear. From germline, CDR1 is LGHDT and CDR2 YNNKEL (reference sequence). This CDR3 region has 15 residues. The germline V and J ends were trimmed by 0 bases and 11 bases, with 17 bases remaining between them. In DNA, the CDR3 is TGTGCCAGCAGCCAAGATCCCGCGGGCCCCGCGTCCCAGCATTTT. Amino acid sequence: CASSQDPAGPASQHF.

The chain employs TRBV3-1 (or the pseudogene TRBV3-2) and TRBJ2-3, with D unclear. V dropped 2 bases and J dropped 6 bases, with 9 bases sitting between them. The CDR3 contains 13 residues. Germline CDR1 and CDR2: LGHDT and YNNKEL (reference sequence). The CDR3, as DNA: TGTGCCAGCAGCCAACCCCCCCCGGATACGCAGTATTTT. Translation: CASSQPPPDTQYF.

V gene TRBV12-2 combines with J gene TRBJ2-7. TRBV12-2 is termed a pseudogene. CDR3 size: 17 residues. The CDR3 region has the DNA TGTGCAAGTCGCTTAGTTTTGTACGGGACGCCGACTGTCGAGCAGTACTTC. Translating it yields CASRLVLYGTPTVEQYF.

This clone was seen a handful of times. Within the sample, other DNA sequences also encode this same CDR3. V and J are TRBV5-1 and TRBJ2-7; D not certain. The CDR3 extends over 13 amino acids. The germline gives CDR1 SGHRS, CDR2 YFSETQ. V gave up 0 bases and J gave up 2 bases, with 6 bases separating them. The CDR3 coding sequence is TGCGCCAGCAGCTTGGCAGGCACCTACGAGCAGTACTTC. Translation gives CASSLAGTYEQYF.

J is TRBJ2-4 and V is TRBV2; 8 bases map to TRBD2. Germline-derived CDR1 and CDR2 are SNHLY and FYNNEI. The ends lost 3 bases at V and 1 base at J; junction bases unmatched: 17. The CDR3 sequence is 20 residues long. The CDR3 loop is CASSDTSWRGADFAKNIQYF. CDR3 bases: TGTGCCAGCAGTGACACCTCCTGGCGGGGGGCGGATTTCGCCAAAAACATTCAGTACTTC.

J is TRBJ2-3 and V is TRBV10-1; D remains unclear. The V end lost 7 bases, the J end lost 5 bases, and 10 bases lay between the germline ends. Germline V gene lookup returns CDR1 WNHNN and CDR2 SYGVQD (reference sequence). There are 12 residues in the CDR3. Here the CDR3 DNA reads TGCGCCAGCACAGGAGCAGGAGATACGCAGTATTTT. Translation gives CASTGAGDTQYF.

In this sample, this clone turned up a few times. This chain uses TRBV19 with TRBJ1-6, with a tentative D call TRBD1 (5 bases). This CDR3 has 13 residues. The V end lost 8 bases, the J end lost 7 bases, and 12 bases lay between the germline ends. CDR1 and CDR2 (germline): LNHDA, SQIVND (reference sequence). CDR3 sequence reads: CASSEGRNSPLHF. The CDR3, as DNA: TGTGCCAGTTCCGAGGGGAGGAATTCACCCCTCCACTTT.

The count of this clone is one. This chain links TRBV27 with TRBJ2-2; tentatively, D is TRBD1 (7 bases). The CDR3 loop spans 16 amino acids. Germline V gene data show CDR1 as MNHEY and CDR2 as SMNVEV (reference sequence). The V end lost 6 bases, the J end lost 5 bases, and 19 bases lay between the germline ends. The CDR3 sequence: CASSNAGGRITGELFF. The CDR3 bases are TGTGCCAGCAGCAACGCAGGGGGGCGAATAACCGGGGAGCTGTTTTTT.